The text below deals with one T cell receptor beta chain. No antigen is known for it. No base-level quality is on record; no much larger clone is a single base apart. This sample is part of a study of blood T cell repertoires in COVID-19 (dated by TCRdb to the early 2020s). In terms of the full investigation: The collaborator samples originated in the United States, Italy and Spain and spanned the acute and convalescent phases of COVID-19. The dataset comprised deeply sampled blood TCRbeta repertoires from subjects exposed to, actively infected with, or recovered from COVID-19. The prospective study material was composed of cDNA or gDNA derived from T cells, B-cell-depleted T cells, or PBMCs. Where HLA class I and class II types were available, the types were taken from metadata supplied by the sample provider, not from assay-based typing. Samples were obtained from the ongoing ImmuneRACE study (first 160 participants) and from 1,254 subjects provided by 6 global collaborators. The repertoires were released in a freely available public database meant as a resource for research on the immune response to SARS-CoV-2. The sample metadata nearly always contained a de-identified subject ID, COVID-19 status, age in years and sex. Summary of the overall study and its limitations: The amount of clinical and demographic metadata varied by source and participant and was provided uncurated.

Trimming at the junction amounts to 6 bases on V and 5 bases on J, and the germline ends lie 11 bases apart. From cysteine to phenylalanine, the CDR3 is 13 amino acids long. CDR3 DNA is the only sequence kept; it has 39 bases, read in frame from the first base. The germline V gene provides CDR1 MRHNA and CDR2 SNTAGT. The collaborating institutions used their own protocols to collect whole blood in K2EDTA tubes. For TCRbeta analysis, collaborators shipped samples as frozen whole blood, isolated PBMCs, or DNA extracted from either of those sample types. TCRbeta CDR3 regions were amplified from genomic DNA using the immunoSEQ Assay, a bias-controlled multiplex PCR. In the source study's methods: Within the assay, amplification of reference gene primers was used to estimate how many nucleated cells each sample contained. To quantify the absolute abundance of each unique TCRbeta CDR3 rearrangement, sequence reads were collapsed and filtered. For each sample, productive Simpson clonality was calculated as the square root of Simpson's diversity index over productive rearrangements. TCRdb holds this immuneACCESS table with in-frame rearrangements only. Some clones are missing; in checked studies, unresolved V genes explain under half, and the rest has no known cause. V, J and clone size reflect that table, while D and trimming were determined from the DNA. The sample yields under 200,000 clones; around 87% were counted once. The ten biggest clones cover 2.5% of the sample.

This chain is built from TRBV6-4 and TRBJ1-3; the best D guess is TRBD1, with 5 bases matching. The sequencing sample was made of peripheral blood. This TCR derives from a man aged 35-49 years with active or convalescent COVID-19. The nucleotide sequence is TGTGCCAGCAGGAACCAGGGTAGAAACACCATATATTTT. The resulting protein is CASRNQGRNTIYF.